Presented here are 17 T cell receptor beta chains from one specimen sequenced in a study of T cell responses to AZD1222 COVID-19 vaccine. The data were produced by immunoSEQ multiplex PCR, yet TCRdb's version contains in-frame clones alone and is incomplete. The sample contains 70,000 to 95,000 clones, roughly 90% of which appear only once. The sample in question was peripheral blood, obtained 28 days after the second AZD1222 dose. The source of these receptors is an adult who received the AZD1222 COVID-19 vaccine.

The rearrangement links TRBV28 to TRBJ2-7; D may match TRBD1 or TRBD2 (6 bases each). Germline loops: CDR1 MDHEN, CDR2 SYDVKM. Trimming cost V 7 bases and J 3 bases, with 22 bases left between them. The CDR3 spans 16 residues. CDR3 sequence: CASNLGVGGQNYEQYF. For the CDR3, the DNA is TGTGCCAGCAACCTCGGGGTTGGGGGGCAGAACTACGAGCAGTACTTC.

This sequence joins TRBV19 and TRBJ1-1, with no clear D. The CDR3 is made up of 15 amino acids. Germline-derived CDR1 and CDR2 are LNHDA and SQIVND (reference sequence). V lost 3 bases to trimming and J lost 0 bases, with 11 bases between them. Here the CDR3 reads CASSMVGRMNTEAFF. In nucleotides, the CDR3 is TGTGCCAGTAGTATGGTAGGAAGAATGAACACTGAAGCTTTCTTT.

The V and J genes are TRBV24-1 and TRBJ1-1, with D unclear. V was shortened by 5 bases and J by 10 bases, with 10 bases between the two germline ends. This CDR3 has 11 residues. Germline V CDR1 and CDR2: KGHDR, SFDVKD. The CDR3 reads CATSGEGTAFF. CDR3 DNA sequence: TGTGCCACCAGTGGGGAGGGTACAGCTTTCTTT.

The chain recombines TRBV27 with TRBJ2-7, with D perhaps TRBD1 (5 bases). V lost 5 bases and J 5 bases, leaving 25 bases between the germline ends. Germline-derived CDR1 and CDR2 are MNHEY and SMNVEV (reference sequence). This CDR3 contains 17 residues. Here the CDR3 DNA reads TGTGCCAGCAGTCCTCCCCCGCGGTCAGGGTATGGGCACGAGCAGTACTTC. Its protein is CASSPPPRSGYGHEQYF.

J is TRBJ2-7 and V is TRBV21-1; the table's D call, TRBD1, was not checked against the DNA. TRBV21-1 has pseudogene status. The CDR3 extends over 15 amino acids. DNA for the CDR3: TGTGCCAGCAGCAAAGGGGACAGGACTTCCTACGAGCAGTACTTC. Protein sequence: CASSKGDRTSYEQYF.

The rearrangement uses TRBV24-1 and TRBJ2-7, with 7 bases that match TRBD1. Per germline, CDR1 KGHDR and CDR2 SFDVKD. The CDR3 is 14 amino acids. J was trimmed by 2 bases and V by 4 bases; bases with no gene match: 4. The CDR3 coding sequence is TGTGCCACCAGTGACTCTGGACAGGCCTACGAGCAGTACTTC. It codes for CATSDSGQAYEQYF.

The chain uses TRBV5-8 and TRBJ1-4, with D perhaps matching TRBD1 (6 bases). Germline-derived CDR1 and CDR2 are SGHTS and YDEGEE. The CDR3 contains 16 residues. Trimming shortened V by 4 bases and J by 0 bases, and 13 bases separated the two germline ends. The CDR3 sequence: CASSMGQYSTNEKLFF. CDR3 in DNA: TGTGCCAGCAGCATGGGACAATACTCAACTAATGAAAAACTGTTTTTT.

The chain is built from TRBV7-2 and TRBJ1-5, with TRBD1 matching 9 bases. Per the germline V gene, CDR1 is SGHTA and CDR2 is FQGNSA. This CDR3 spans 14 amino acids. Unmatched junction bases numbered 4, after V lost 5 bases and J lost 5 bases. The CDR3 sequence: CASSKDRGHQPQHF. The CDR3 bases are TGTGCCAGCAGCAAGGACAGGGGACATCAGCCCCAGCATTTT.

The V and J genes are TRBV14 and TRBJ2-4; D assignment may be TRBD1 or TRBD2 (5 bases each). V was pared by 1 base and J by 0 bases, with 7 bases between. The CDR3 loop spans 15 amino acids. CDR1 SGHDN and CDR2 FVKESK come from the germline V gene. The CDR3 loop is CASSQGGLAKNIQYF. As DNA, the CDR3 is TGTGCCAGCAGCCAAGGGGGGTTAGCCAAAAACATTCAGTACTTC.

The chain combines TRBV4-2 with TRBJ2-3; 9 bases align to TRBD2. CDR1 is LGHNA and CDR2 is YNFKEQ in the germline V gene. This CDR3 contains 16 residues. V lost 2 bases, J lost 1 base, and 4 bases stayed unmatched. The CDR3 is CASSQLRGGRTDTQYF. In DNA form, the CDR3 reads TGTGCCAGCAGCCAATTGCGGGGGGGCCGCACAGATACGCAGTATTTT.

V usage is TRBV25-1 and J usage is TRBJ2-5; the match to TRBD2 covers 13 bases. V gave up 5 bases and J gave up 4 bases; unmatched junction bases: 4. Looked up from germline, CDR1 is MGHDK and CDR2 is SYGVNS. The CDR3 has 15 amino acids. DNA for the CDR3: TGTGCCAGCAGTATTAGACTAGCGGGGGGAGAGACCCAGTACTTC. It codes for CASSIRLAGGETQYF.

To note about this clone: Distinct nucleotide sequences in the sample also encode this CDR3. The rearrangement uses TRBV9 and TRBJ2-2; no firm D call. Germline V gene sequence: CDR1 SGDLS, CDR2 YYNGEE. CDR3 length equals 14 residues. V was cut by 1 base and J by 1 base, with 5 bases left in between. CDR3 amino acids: CASSVPGNTGELFF. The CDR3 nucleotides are TGTGCCAGCAGCGTACCGGGGAACACCGGGGAGCTGTTTTTT.

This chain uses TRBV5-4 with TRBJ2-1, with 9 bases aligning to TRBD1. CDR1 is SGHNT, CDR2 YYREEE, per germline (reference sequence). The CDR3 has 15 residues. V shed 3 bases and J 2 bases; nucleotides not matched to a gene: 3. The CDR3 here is CASSSRDRAYNEQFF. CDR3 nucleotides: TGTGCCAGCAGCTCTCGGGACAGGGCCTACAATGAGCAGTTCTTC.

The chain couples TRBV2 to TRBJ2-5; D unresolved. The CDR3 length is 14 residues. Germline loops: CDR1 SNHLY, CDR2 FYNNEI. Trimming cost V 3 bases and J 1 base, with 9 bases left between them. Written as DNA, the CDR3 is TGTGCCAGCAGTGACTTAGCCTTCCAAGAGACCCAGTACTTC. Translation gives CASSDLAFQETQYF. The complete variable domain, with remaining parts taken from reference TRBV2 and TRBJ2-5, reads EPEVTQTPSHQVTQMGQEVILRCVPISNHLYFYWYRQILGQKVEFLVSFYNNEISEKSEIFDDQFSVERPDGSNFTLKIRSTKLEDSAMYFCASSDLAFQETQYFGPGTRLLVL.

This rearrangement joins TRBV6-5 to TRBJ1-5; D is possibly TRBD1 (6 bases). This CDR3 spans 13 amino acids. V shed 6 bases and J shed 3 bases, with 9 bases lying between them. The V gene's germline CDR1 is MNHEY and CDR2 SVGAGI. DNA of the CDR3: TGTGCCAGCAGGGGACATATCAATCAGCCCCAGCATTTT. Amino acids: CASRGHINQPQHF.

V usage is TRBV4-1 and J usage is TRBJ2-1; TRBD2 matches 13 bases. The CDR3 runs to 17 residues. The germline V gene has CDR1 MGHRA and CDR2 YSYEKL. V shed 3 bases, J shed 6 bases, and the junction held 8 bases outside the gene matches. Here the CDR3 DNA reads TGCGCCAGCAGCCAGGCCGCTAGGACTAGCGGGGGCAATGAGCAGTTCTTC. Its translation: CASSQAARTSGGNEQFF.

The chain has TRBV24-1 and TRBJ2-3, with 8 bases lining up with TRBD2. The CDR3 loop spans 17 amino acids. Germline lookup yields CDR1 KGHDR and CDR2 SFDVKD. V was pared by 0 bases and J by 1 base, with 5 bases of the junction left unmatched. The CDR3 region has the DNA TGTGCCACCAGTGATTTGCCGGGGGGGCTACGCACAGATACGCAGTATTTT. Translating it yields CATSDLPGGLRTDTQYF.